This is a list of T cell receptor beta chains from one sample in a study of T cell responses to AZD1222 COVID-19 vaccine. Libraries were prepared by immunoSEQ multiplex PCR; TCRdb keeps only in-frame clonotypes and omits some of them. The sample has about 82,000 clones, about 90% seen once; the top ten hold over 5.5%. The input for sequencing was peripheral blood, taken on day 0 of AZD1222 vaccination. The receptor set was obtained from an adult in good health. CDR3s include the opening cysteine and the closing phenylalanine or tryptophan. Each record gives: V gene, clone size, D gene, J gene, CDR3 DNA, CDR3 protein. A D gene is named only where the DNA matches it firmly. The size field is filled for only some rows; it gives once, few, many or a size class.

V: TRBV7-6; size: once; D: TRBD1; J: TRBJ2-2; DNA: TGTGCCAGCAGCTTAAGAGGGACAGGGAACAAAAACACCGGGGAGCTGTTTTTT; CDR3: CASSLRGTGNKNTGELFF
V: TRBV27; size: NA; D: NA; J: TRBJ1-2; DNA: TGTGCCAGCAGGCCCGACTTCGGGGCCGGTTTTGGCTACACCTTC; CDR3: CASRPDFGAGFGYTF
V: TRBV5-1; size: NA; D: NA; J: TRBJ1-3; DNA: TGCGCCAGCAGCTCGGTAGGGGGGAACGGAAACACCATATATTTT; CDR3: CASSSVGGNGNTIYF
V: TRBV10-3; size: NA; D: NA; J: TRBJ1-4; DNA: TGTGCCATCAGGACCGGGGGGGATGAAAAACTGTTTTTT; CDR3: CAIRTGGDEKLFF
V: TRBV19; size: NA; D: NA; J: TRBJ1-6; DNA: TGTGCCACCTCATACGGCTCCTATAATTCACCCCTCCACTTT; CDR3: CATSYGSYNSPLHF
V: TRBV3-1/TRBV3-2; size: once; D: NA; J: TRBJ2-7; DNA: TGTGCCAGCAGCCAGGTGGGGACTTCTCAGTACTTC; CDR3: CASSQVGTSQYF
V: TRBV2; size: NA; D: NA; J: TRBJ1-2; DNA: TGTGCCAGCAGTGAGCGCGGATCCTCTGGGGGCTACACCTTC; CDR3: CASSERGSSGGYTF
V: TRBV30; size: NA; D: TRBD1; J: TRBJ1-5; DNA: TGTGCCTGGACTCAGGGGGGGAATCAGCCCCAGCATTTT; CDR3: CAWTQGGNQPQHF
V: TRBV3-1/TRBV3-2; size: NA; D: NA; J: TRBJ1-2; DNA: TGTGCCAGCAGCCAAGAGGTTGGCTACACCTTC; CDR3: CASSQEVGYTF
V: TRBV27; size: NA; D: NA; J: TRBJ2-1; DNA: TGTGCCAGCAGTTTATCGTCCAATGAGCAGTTCTTC; CDR3: CASSLSSNEQFF
V: TRBV4-2; size: few; D: TRBD2; J: TRBJ2-3; DNA: TGTGCCAGCAGCCAAGCAGCGGGGGGGCACACAGATACGCAGTATTTT; CDR3: CASSQAAGGHTDTQYF
V: TRBV28; size: NA; D: NA; J: TRBJ2-1; DNA: TGTGCCAGCAGTTTTGAATTTGGGGCTACGGATGAGCAGTTCTTC; CDR3: CASSFEFGATDEQFF
V: TRBV7-3; size: NA; D: TRBD2; J: TRBJ2-2; DNA: TGTGCCAGCAGCTTAACGTACCCTGGGCGGGGGGATTCGACCGGGGAGCTGTTTTTT; CDR3: CASSLTYPGRGDSTGELFF
V: TRBV6-5; size: NA; D: NA; J: TRBJ2-1; DNA: TGTGCCAGCAGTTACTCGGTACAGCGCTCCTACAATGAGCAGTTCTTC; CDR3: CASSYSVQRSYNEQFF
V: TRBV5-6; size: NA; D: NA; J: TRBJ1-2; DNA: TGTGCCAGCAGCCCAAGGGGCAGGGCAACTAACTATGGCTACACCTTC; CDR3: CASSPRGRATNYGYTF
V: TRBV12-5; size: NA; D: NA; J: TRBJ2-7; DNA: TGTGCTAGTGTCGTTTTAATAGGGGCCACCTACGAGCAGTACTTC; CDR3: CASVVLIGATYEQYF
V: TRBV6-1; size: NA; D: NA; J: TRBJ1-2; DNA: TGTGCCAGCAGTGAAGCGCTTCGGGGTTGGAGGGAGTATGGCTACACCTTC; CDR3: CASSEALRGWREYGYTF